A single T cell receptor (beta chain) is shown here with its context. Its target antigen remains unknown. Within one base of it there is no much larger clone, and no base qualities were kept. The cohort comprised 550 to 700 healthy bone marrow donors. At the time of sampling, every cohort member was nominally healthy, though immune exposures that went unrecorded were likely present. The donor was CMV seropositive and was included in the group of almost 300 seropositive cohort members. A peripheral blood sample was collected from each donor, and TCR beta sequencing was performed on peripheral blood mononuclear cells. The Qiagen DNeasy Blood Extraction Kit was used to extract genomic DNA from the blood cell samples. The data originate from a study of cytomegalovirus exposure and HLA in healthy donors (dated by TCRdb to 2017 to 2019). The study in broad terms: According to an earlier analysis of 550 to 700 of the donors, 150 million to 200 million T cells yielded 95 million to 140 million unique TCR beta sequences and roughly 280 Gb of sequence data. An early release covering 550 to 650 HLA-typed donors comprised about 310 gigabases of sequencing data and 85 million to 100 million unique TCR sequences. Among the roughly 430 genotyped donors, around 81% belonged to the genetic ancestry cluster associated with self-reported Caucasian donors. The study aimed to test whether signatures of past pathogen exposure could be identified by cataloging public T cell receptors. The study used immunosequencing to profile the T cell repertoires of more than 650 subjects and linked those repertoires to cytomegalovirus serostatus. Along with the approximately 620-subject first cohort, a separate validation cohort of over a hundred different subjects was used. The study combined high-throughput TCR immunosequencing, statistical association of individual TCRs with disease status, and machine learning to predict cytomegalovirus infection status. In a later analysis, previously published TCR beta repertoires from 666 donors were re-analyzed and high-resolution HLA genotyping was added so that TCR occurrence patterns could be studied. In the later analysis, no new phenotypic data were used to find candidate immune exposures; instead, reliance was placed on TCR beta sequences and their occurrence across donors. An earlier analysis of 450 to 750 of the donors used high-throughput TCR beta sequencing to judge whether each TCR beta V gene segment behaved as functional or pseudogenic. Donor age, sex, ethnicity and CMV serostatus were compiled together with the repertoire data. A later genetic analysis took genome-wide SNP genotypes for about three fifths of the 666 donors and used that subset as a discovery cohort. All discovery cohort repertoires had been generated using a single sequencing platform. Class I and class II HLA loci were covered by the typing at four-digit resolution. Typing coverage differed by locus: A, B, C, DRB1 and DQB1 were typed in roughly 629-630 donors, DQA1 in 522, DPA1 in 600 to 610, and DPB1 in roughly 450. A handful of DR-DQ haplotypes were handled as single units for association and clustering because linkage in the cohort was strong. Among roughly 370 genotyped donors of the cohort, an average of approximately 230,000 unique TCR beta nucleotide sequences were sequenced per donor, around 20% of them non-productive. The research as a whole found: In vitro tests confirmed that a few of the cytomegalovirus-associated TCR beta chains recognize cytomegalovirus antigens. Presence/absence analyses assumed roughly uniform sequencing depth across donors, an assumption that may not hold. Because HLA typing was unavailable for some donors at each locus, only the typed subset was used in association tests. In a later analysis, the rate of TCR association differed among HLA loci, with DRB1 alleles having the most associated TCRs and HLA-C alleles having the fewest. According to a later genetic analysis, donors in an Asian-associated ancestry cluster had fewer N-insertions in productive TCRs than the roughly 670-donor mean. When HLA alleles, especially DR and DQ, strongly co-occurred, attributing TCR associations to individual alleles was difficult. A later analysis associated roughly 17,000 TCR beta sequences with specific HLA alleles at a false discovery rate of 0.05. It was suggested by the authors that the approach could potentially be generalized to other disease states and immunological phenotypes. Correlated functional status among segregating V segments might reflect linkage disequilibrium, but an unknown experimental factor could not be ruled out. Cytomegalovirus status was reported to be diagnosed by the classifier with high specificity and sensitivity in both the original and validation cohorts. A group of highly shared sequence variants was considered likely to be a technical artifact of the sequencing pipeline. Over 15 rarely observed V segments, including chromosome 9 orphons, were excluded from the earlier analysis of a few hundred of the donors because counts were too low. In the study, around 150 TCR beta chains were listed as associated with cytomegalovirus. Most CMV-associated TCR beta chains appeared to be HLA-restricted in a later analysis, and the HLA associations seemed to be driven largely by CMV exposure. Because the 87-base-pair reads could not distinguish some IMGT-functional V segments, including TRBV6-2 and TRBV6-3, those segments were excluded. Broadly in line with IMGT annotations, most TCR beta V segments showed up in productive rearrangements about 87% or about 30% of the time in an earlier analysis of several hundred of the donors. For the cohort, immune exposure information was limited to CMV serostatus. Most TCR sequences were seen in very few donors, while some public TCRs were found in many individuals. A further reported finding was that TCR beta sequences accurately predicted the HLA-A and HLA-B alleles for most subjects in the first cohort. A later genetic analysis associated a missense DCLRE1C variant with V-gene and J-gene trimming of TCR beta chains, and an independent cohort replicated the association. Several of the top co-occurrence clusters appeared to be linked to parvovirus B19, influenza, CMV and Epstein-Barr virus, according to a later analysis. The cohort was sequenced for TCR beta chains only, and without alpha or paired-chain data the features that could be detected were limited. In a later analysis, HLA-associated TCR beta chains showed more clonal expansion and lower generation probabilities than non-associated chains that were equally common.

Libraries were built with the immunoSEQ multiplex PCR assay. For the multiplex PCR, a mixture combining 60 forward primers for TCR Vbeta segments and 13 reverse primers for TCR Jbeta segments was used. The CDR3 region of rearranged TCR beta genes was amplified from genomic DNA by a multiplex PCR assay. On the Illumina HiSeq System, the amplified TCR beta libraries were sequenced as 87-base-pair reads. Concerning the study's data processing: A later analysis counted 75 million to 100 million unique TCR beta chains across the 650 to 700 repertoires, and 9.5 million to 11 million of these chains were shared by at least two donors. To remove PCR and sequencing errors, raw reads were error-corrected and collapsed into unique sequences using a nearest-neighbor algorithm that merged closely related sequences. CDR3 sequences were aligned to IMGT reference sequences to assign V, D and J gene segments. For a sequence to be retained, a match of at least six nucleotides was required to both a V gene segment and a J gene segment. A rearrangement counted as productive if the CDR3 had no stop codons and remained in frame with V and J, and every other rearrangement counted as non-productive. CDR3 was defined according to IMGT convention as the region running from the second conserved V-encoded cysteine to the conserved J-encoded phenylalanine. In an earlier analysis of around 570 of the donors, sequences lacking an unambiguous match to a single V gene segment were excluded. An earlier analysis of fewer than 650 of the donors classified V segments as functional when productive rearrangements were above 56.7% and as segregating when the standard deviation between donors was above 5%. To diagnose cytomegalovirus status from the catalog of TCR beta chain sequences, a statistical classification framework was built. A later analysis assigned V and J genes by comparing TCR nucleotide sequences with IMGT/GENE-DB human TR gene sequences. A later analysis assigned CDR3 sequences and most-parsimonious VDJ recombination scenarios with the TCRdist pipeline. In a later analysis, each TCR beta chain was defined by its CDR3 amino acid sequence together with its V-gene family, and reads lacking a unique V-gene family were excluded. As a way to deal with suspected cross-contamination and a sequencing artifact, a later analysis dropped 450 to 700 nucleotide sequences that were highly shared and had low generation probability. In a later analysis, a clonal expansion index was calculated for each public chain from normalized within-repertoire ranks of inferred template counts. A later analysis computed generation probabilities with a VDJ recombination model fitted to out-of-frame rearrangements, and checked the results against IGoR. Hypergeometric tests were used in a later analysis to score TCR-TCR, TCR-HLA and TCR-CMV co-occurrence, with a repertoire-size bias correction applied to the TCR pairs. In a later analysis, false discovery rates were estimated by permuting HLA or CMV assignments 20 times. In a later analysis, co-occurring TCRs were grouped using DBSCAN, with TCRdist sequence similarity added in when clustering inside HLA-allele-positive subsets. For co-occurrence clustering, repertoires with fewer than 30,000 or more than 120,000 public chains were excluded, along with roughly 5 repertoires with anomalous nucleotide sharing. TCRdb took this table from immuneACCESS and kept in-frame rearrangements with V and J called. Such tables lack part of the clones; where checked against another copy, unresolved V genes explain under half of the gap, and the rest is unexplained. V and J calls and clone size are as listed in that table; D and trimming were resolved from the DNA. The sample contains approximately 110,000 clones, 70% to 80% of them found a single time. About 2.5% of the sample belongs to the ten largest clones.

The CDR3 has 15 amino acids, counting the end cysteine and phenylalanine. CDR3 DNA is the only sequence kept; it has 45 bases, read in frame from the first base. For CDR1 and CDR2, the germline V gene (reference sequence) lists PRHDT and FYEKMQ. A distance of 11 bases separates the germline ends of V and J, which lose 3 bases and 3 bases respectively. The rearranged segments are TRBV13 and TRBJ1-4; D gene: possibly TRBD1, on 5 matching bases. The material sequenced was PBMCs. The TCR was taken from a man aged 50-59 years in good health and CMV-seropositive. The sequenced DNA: TGTGCCAGCAGCTTGGGGGGATTAGCTAATGAAAAACTGTTTTTT. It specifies CASSLGGLANEKLFF.